Given below is one T cell receptor beta chain in context. The data are from a study of blood T cell repertoires in COVID-19. Study-wide context: Sites across the United States, Italy and Spain contributed samples from acute and convalescent COVID-19. PBMCs, B-cell-depleted T cells, or T cells were the source of the cDNA or gDNA that made up the material.

CDR3 length equals 16 residues. CDR1 is SQVTM and CDR2 is ANQGSEA in the germline V gene. J was trimmed by 2 bases and V by 7 bases; bases with no gene match: 10. Authors' analysis steps: Reference gene primer amplification gave nucleated cell count estimates. TCRdb keeps only in-frame clones here, not all; method: immunoSEQ multiplex PCR. V, J and clone size are taken as reported in that table, and D and trimming were inferred from the DNA itself. The data hold about 250,000 clones, with about 80% observed a single time. The material sequenced was peripheral blood. The rearrangement joins TRBV29-1 to TRBJ1-3; 11 bases map to TRBD1. This receptor was identified in a man older than 75 with acute or convalescent COVID-19. This CDR3 reads CSAVKGQGVTGNTIYF. The CDR3 region has the DNA TGCAGCGCAGTGAAGGGACAGGGGGTAACTGGAAACACCATATATTTT.